Listed below are T cell receptor beta chains from one sample, sequenced in a study of cytomegalovirus exposure and HLA in healthy donors. The assay was immunoSEQ multiplex PCR, and TCRdb's table has in-frame clones only and misses some. The sample consists of more than 110,000 clones, less than 85% of them appearing once. The sample comprised PBMCs. These receptors all stem from a man in his forties in good health and CMV-seropositive. The CDR3 runs from the conserved cysteine through the conserved F or W. D genes are given only for firm matches. The size entry is marked missing in some rows and otherwise reads once, few, many or a size class.

v_gene: TRBV29-1
abundance: few
d_gene: NA
j_gene: TRBJ1-2
CDR3nt: TGCAGCGTTCCCGACATCAACTATGGCTACACCTTC
CDR3aa: CSVPDINYGYTF

v_gene: TRBV4-2
abundance: NA
d_gene: NA
j_gene: TRBJ2-2
CDR3nt: TGTGCCAGCAGCCAAAAGTTTGGCGGCACCGGGGAGCTGTTTTTT
CDR3aa: CASSQKFGGTGELFF

v_gene: TRBV6-5
abundance: NA
d_gene: TRBD1
j_gene: TRBJ1-1
CDR3nt: TGTGCCAGCAGTTCTAGGACAGGAGTGATGAACACTGAAGCTTTCTTT
CDR3aa: CASSSRTGVMNTEAFF

v_gene: TRBV4-3
abundance: NA
d_gene: NA
j_gene: TRBJ2-5
CDR3nt: TGCGCCAGCAGCCAAGGAGGTGCCCAAGAGACCCAGTACTTC
CDR3aa: CASSQGGAQETQYF

v_gene: TRBV4-3
abundance: NA
d_gene: NA
j_gene: TRBJ2-1
CDR3nt: TGCGCCAGCAGCCAGGGAACAGGGACCTACAATGAGCAGTTCTTC
CDR3aa: CASSQGTGTYNEQFF

v_gene: TRBV5-4
abundance: few
d_gene: NA
j_gene: TRBJ1-2
CDR3nt: TGTGCCAGCAGCTTCAACCAGGGTACCTATGGCTACACCTTC
CDR3aa: CASSFNQGTYGYTF

v_gene: TRBV5-1
abundance: NA
d_gene: TRBD1
j_gene: TRBJ2-2
CDR3nt: TGCGCCAGCAGCTTGTCTGACAGGGTTGACACCGGGGAGCTGTTTTTT
CDR3aa: CASSLSDRVDTGELFF

v_gene: TRBV29-1
abundance: NA
d_gene: TRBD1
j_gene: TRBJ2-5
CDR3nt: TGCAGCGTTGCCGGGACAGATACCAAGAAAACCCAGTACTTC
CDR3aa: CSVAGTDTKKTQYF

v_gene: TRBV4-1
abundance: NA
d_gene: TRBD1
j_gene: TRBJ2-7
CDR3nt: TGCGCCAGCAGCCAACGTCCCGGGACAGGGAACGGCTACGAGCAGTACTTC
CDR3aa: CASSQRPGTGNGYEQYF

v_gene: TRBV6-6
abundance: NA
d_gene: TRBD1
j_gene: TRBJ1-5
CDR3nt: TGTGCCAGCACCCTCCGGGACAGGAGTGACAATCAGCCCCAGCATTTT
CDR3aa: CASTLRDRSDNQPQHF